These 14 T cell receptor beta chains originate from one sample sequenced in a study of T cells in Graves' hyperthyroidism and ophthalmopathy. The CDR3 regions of TCR beta were amplified from RNA transcripts. In the first-round RT-PCR of the TCR CDR3, the HTBI primer set was used. Using its own MiXCR run on the multiplex PCR reads, TCRdb lists one record per CDR3 protein. The data show under 350,000 distinct CDR3 sequences, 21% seen once. Material: blood. All receptors come from a woman between 45 and 60 years old with Graves' hyperthyroidism.

This rearrangement joins TRBV3-1 to TRBJ2-6; D not resolved. With 1 base removed from V and 0 bases from J, the gap between germline ends came to 1 base. The CDR3 covers 14 residues. In germline, CDR1 is LGHDT, CDR2 YNNKEL (reference sequence). CDR3 in amino acids: CASSQASGANVLTF. In DNA, the CDR3 is TGTGCCAGCAGCCAAGCCTCTGGGGCCAACGTCCTGACTTTC.

The chain couples TRBV20-1 to TRBJ2-1; tentative D call: TRBD2 (5 bases). The CDR3 consists of 13 residues. Germline lookup yields CDR1 DFQATT and CDR2 SNEGSKA (reference sequence). Trimming left V 2 bases short and J 6 bases short, with 11 bases between. The CDR3 protein is CSARRPSSNEQFF. The CDR3 bases are TGCAGTGCTAGACGGCCTAGCTCCAATGAGCAGTTCTTC.

There are many counts of this clonotype. V gene TRBV9 combines with J gene TRBJ2-2; D is perhaps TRBD1 or TRBD2 (5 bases each). The CDR3 is 14 amino acids. Germline lookup yields CDR1 SGDLS and CDR2 YYNGEE. V gave up 4 bases and J gave up 4 bases, with 11 bases separating them. The CDR3 DNA follows: TGTGCCAGCAGCAGGGATGGGGGCACCGGGGAGCTGTTTTTT. This codes for CASSRDGGTGELFF.

J is TRBJ2-6 and V is TRBV25-1; TRBD1 agrees at 9 bases. Germline CDR1 MGHDK, CDR2 SYGVNS. The CDR3 is 18 amino acids. J lost 3 bases, V lost 5 bases, and 11 bases had no gene match. The CDR3 DNA reads as TGTGCCAGCAGTCACAGGGGGCTAGCTGGGGTTGGGGCCAACGTCCTGACTTTC. Translated: CASSHRGLAGVGANVLTF.

The sample holds a few counts of this clonotype. V usage is TRBV12-3 or TRBV12-4 and J usage is TRBJ2-7; perhaps D is TRBD1 or TRBD2 (5 bases each). This CDR3 spans 14 amino acids. V was clipped by 6 bases and J by 9 bases, with 21 bases between them. The DNA for the CDR3 is TGTGCCAGCAGGCTTCGCCGGGACCCAGTGAGGCAGTACTTC. This codes for CASRLRRDPVRQYF.

This rearrangement joins TRBV6-1 to TRBJ1-2, with unresolved D. CDR1 and CDR2 (germline): MNHNS, SASEGT. The CDR3 runs to 14 residues. V was shortened by 2 bases and J by 4 bases, with 11 bases between the two germline ends. CDR3 residues: CASSENGLSYGYTF. The CDR3 nucleotides are TGTGCCAGCAGTGAAAACGGTCTCTCCTATGGCTACACCTTC.

V usage is TRBV6-2 or TRBV6-3 and J usage is TRBJ1-4; D is undetermined. The V and J ends lost 7 bases and 0 bases respectively, with 9 bases between them. CDR3 length: 14 amino acids. The germline gives CDR1 MNHEY, CDR2 SVGEGT. The CDR3 region has the DNA TGTGCCAGCAAGGTGACCTCAACTAATGAAAAACTGTTTTTT. Its translation is CASKVTSTNEKLFF.

The chain has TRBV12-3 or TRBV12-4 and TRBJ2-2; 12 bases map to TRBD1. The ends lost 6 bases at V and 7 bases at J; junction bases unmatched: 12. The CDR3 contains 17 residues. In DNA, the CDR3 is TGTGCCAGCAGGGGACAGGGGGCCCAACTTCAGAACGGGGAGCTGTTTTTT. Translated: CASRGQGAQLQNGELFF.

Many counts were recorded for this clonotype. The chain joins TRBV3-1 to TRBJ1-3, with a possible D match to TRBD1 (6 bases). The CDR3 is made up of 13 amino acids. Deletions cut 6 bases from V and 7 bases from J, with 13 bases between. CDR1 is LGHDT and CDR2 is YNNKEL in the germline V gene (reference sequence). CDR3 DNA: TGTGCCAGCAGTCGGGACAATCGTAACACCATATATTTT. This codes for CASSRDNRNTIYF.

This clonotype was seen just once. This chain links TRBV10-3 with TRBJ1-1, with 9 bases identical to TRBD1. The CDR3 is 14 amino acids. After removal of 6 bases from V and 7 bases from J, the junction contained 9 bases not matched to a gene. Germline V CDR1 and CDR2: ENHRY, SYGVKD. The CDR3: CAIRGDRDGGEAFF. In DNA form, the CDR3 reads TGTGCCATCAGAGGGGACAGGGATGGAGGTGAAGCTTTCTTT.

This clonotype was seen repeatedly, ten times or more. The CDR3 protein is CASSSGTGAFTNEAFF. The DNA for the CDR3 is TGTGCCAGCTCATCCGGGACAGGGGCTTTCACCAATGAAGCTTTCTTT. This chain uses TRBV18 with TRBJ1-1; 10 bases agree with TRBD1. Germline V gene lookup returns CDR1 KGHSH and CDR2 LQKENI. This CDR3 has 16 amino acids. Trimming took 5 bases from V and 7 from J; bases not matched to a gene: 13. Complete variable domain (other parts from reference TRBV18 and TRBJ1-1): NAGVMQNPRHLVRRRGQEARLRCSPMKGHSHVYWYRQLPEEGLKFMVYLQKENIIDESGMPKERFSAEFPKEGPSILRIQQVVRGDSAAYFCASSSGTGAFTNEAFFGQGTRLTVV.

The chain employs TRBV5-5 and TRBJ2-6; D gene uncertain. This CDR3 has 16 amino acids. V was cut by 5 bases and J by 0 bases, with 12 bases left in between. Germline V gene data show CDR1 as SGHKS and CDR2 as YYEKEE (reference sequence). The CDR3 here is CASSFNPGSGANVLTF. The CDR3 DNA reads TGTGCCAGCAGTTTCAACCCAGGCTCTGGGGCCAACGTCCTGACTTTC.

This clonotype was observed many times. This rearrangement joins TRBV7-3 to TRBJ2-1; the match to TRBD1 covers 7 bases. In germline, CDR1 is SGHTA, CDR2 FQGTGA. V lost 3 bases, J lost 5 bases, and 1 base stayed unmatched. The CDR3 is 13 residues long. DNA for the CDR3: TGTGCCAGCAGCTTTACAGGGGACAATGAGCAGTTCTTC. Its protein is CASSFTGDNEQFF. The full variable domain, completed using reference TRBV7-3 and TRBJ2-1, is GAGVSQTPSNKVTEKGKYVELRCDPISGHTALYWYRQSLGQGPEFLIYFQGTGAADDSGLPNDRFFAVRPEGSVSTLKIQRTERGDSAVYLCASSFTGDNEQFFGPGTRLTVL.

This clonotype was recorded a few times. The chain is built from TRBV2 and TRBJ1-1, with D unresolved. CDR3 size: 14 residues. Trimming removed 6 bases from V and 5 bases from J, with 16 bases in between. Germline V gene data show CDR1 as SNHLY and CDR2 as FYNNEI. In nucleotides, the CDR3 is TGTGCCAGCAGCGCACAGCCTTTGAGGACTGAAGCTTTCTTT. This codes for CASSAQPLRTEAFF.